The rows below give T cell receptor beta chains drawn from one sample of a study of T cell changes during pregnancy in multiple sclerosis. The assay was immunoSEQ multiplex PCR, and TCRdb's table has in-frame clones only and misses some. The data contain about 58,000 clones, around 90% of them singletons. Specimen: CD4+ T cells from peripheral blood mononuclear cells, collected after pregnancy. These receptors were obtained from a female donor in good health, enrolled as a control in a pregnancy study. CDR3s include the opening cysteine and the closing phenylalanine or tryptophan. The order of the fields is clone size, D gene, J gene, V gene, CDR3 DNA, CDR3 protein. A D gene is named only where the DNA matches it firmly. Size values are once, few and many counts, or a class for expanded clones, and some rows have none.

clone size: .
D gene: TRBD2
J gene: TRBJ2-1
V gene: TRBV28
CDR3 DNA: TGTGCCAGCAGGGTTGGGAGCGGGGGGGAGGTTGAGCAGTTCTTC
CDR3 protein: CASRVGSGGEVEQFF

clone size: .
D gene: .
J gene: TRBJ1-1
V gene: TRBV6-1
CDR3 DNA: TGTGCCAGCAGTGAAGGCCTTACAGGGCAGGCTGAAGCTTTCTTT
CDR3 protein: CASSEGLTGQAEAFF

clone size: .
D gene: TRBD1
J gene: TRBJ2-7
V gene: TRBV18
CDR3 DNA: TGTGCCAGCTCACTACGGGACAGGAGTAGCTCCGAGCAGTACTTC
CDR3 protein: CASSLRDRSSSEQYF

clone size: .
D gene: TRBD2
J gene: TRBJ2-1
V gene: TRBV6-6
CDR3 DNA: TGTGCCAGCAGTTACGGAACTAGCGGGGGCAATGAGCAGTTCTTC
CDR3 protein: CASSYGTSGGNEQFF

clone size: .
D gene: TRBD1
J gene: TRBJ2-7
V gene: TRBV10-3
CDR3 DNA: TGTGCCATCAGTGAGTCACAGGGGGACCCCTACGAGCAGTACTTC
CDR3 protein: CAISESQGDPYEQYF

clone size: .
D gene: .
J gene: TRBJ1-5
V gene: TRBV2
CDR3 DNA: TGTGCCAGCAGCAGGGATGCAGGTCAGCCCCAGCATTTT
CDR3 protein: CASSRDAGQPQHF

clone size: .
D gene: .
J gene: TRBJ1-5
V gene: TRBV19
CDR3 DNA: TGTGCCAGTAATTCTGACATGGCAGGGCGATATCAGCCCCAGCATTTT
CDR3 protein: CASNSDMAGRYQPQHF

clone size: .
D gene: .
J gene: TRBJ1-5
V gene: TRBV30
CDR3 DNA: TGTGCCTGGAGCGTAGGAGGAGGTACAAGCAATCAGCCCCAGCATTTT
CDR3 protein: CAWSVGGGTSNQPQHF

clone size: .
D gene: TRBD1
J gene: TRBJ1-2
V gene: TRBV2
CDR3 DNA: TGTGCCAGCACCAGGTCAGGGGGCGAGGGCTACACCTTC
CDR3 protein: CASTRSGGEGYTF

clone size: .
D gene: TRBD1
J gene: TRBJ2-1
V gene: TRBV19
CDR3 DNA: TGTGCCAGTAGTACTTGGGACAGGGTAAACGCTGAGCAGTTCTTC
CDR3 protein: CASSTWDRVNAEQFF

clone size: .
D gene: TRBD2
J gene: TRBJ2-3
V gene: TRBV30
CDR3 DNA: TGTGCCTGGAGCACAGGGACTAGCGGGGAGAAAGATACGCAGTATTTT
CDR3 protein: CAWSTGTSGEKDTQYF

clone size: .
D gene: TRBD2
J gene: TRBJ2-3
V gene: TRBV7-8
CDR3 DNA: TGTGCCAGCAGCCCAATAGCGGGGGGGCGAGATACGCAGTATTTT
CDR3 protein: CASSPIAGGRDTQYF

clone size: once
D gene: .
J gene: TRBJ1-2
V gene: TRBV4-2
CDR3 DNA: TGTGCCAGCAGCCAAGATAAGGGAGCTAACTATGGCTACACCTTC
CDR3 protein: CASSQDKGANYGYTF

clone size: .
D gene: TRBD1
J gene: TRBJ2-5
V gene: TRBV5-4
CDR3 DNA: TGTGCCAGCAGCTGGACAGGGGACCAAGAGACCCAGTACTTC
CDR3 protein: CASSWTGDQETQYF

clone size: .
D gene: TRBD1
J gene: TRBJ2-7
V gene: TRBV7-9
CDR3 DNA: TGTGCCAGCAGTTCGACAGGGTACGCTGCGTACGAGCAGTACTTC
CDR3 protein: CASSSTGYAAYEQYF

clone size: .
D gene: TRBD2
J gene: TRBJ2-3
V gene: TRBV7-2
CDR3 DNA: TGTGCCAGCAGCTTAAGGGTGCGGGGGGCTTGGACAGATACGCAGTATTTT
CDR3 protein: CASSLRVRGAWTDTQYF

clone size: .
D gene: .
J gene: TRBJ1-1
V gene: TRBV18
CDR3 DNA: TGTGCCAGCTCACCATTCGCGGGTTCGAACACTGAAGCTTTCTTT
CDR3 protein: CASSPFAGSNTEAFF

clone size: once
D gene: TRBD2
J gene: TRBJ2-7
V gene: TRBV4-3
CDR3 DNA: TGCGCCAGCAGCCAAGGGTTGCGGGGGGGAACCTACGAGCAGTACTTC
CDR3 protein: CASSQGLRGGTYEQYF

clone size: once
D gene: TRBD1
J gene: TRBJ2-4
V gene: TRBV18
CDR3 DNA: TGTGCCAGCTCACTCGACAGGGCGGCCATTCAGTACTTC
CDR3 protein: CASSLDRAAIQYF

clone size: .
D gene: TRBD1
J gene: TRBJ2-7
V gene: TRBV7-8
CDR3 DNA: TGTGCCAGCAGCGTAGGACAGGGGGCTGAGCAGTACTTC
CDR3 protein: CASSVGQGAEQYF

clone size: .
D gene: .
J gene: TRBJ1-6
V gene: TRBV10-3
CDR3 DNA: TGTGCCATCAGTACCCGGACAGAAAATTCACCCCTCCACTTT
CDR3 protein: CAISTRTENSPLHF

clone size: .
D gene: .
J gene: TRBJ2-1
V gene: TRBV14
CDR3 DNA: TGTGCCAGCAGCCAAGACAGGGGTATCATCAATGAGCAGTTCTTC
CDR3 protein: CASSQDRGIINEQFF

clone size: .
D gene: .
J gene: TRBJ2-2
V gene: TRBV11-3
CDR3 DNA: TGTGCCAGCAGTACCACCACGTTCAGCGCGAACACCGGGGAGCTGTTTTTT
CDR3 protein: CASSTTTFSANTGELFF

clone size: .
D gene: TRBD1
J gene: TRBJ1-5
V gene: TRBV5-6
CDR3 DNA: TGTGCCAGCAGCATGAAACGGACAGGGGGTTTCAATCAGCCCCAGCATTTT
CDR3 protein: CASSMKRTGGFNQPQHF

clone size: once
D gene: TRBD1
J gene: TRBJ2-7
V gene: TRBV7-9
CDR3 DNA: TGTGCCAGCAGCCCAAACAGGGGACACGAGCAGTACTTC
CDR3 protein: CASSPNRGHEQYF

clone size: .
D gene: TRBD1
J gene: TRBJ1-3
V gene: TRBV9
CDR3 DNA: TGTGCCAGCAGCGTCGATGTACCGGGACAGGGAATTAGCTCTGGAAACACCATATATTTT
CDR3 protein: CASSVDVPGQGISSGNTIYF

clone size: .
D gene: TRBD2
J gene: TRBJ2-7
V gene: TRBV7-9
CDR3 DNA: TGTGCCAGCAGCTTAGGGAGCATAGCGGGGATGTACGAGCAGTACTTC
CDR3 protein: CASSLGSIAGMYEQYF

clone size: .
D gene: TRBD2
J gene: TRBJ2-1
V gene: TRBV7-2
CDR3 DNA: TGTGCCAGCAGCTACCTCGGCGGGGGCTACAATGAGCAGTTCTTC
CDR3 protein: CASSYLGGGYNEQFF

clone size: few
D gene: .
J gene: TRBJ1-4
V gene: TRBV2
CDR3 DNA: TGTGCCAGCCAAGAGGGGGGGGCCGGTGAAAAACTGTTTTTT
CDR3 protein: CASQEGGAGEKLFF